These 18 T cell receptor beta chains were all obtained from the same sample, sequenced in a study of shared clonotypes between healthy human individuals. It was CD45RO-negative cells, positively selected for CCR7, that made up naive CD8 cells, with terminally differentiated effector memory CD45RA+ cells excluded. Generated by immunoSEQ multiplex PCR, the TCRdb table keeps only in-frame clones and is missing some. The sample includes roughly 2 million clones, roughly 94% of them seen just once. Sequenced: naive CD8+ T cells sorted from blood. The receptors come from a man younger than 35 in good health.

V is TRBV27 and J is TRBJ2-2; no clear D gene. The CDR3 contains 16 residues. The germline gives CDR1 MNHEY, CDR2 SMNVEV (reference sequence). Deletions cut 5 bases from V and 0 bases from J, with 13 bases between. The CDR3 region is CASSHLGPTNTGELFF. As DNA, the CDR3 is TGTGCCAGCAGTCATCTCGGACCGACGAACACCGGGGAGCTGTTTTTT.

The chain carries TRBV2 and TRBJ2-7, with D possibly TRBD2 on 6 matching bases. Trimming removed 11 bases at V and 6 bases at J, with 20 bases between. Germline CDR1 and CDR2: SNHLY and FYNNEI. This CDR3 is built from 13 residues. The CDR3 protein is CAFSNLQGLEQYF. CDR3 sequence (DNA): TGTGCCTTCTCTAACCTCCAGGGACTCGAGCAGTACTTC.

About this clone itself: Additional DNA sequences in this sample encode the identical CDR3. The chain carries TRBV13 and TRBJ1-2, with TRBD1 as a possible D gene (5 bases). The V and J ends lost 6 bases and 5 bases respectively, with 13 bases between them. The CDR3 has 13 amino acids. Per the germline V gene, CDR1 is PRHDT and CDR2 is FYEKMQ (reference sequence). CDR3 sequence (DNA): TGTGCCAGCAGTTTGGGGGGAGGGTATGGCTACACCTTC. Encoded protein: CASSLGGGYGYTF.

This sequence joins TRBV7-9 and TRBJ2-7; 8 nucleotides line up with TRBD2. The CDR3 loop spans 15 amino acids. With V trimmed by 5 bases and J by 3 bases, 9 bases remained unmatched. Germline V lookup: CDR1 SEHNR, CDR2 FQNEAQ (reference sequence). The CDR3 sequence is CASSPRSSGDYEQYF. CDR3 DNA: TGTGCCAGCAGCCCGCGGAGTAGCGGGGACTACGAGCAGTACTTC.

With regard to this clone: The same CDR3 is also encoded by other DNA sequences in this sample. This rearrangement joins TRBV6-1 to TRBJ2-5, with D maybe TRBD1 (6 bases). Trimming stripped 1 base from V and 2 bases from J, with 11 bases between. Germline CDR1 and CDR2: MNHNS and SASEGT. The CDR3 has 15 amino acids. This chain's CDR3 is CASSEDLGTQETQYF. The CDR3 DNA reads TGTGCCAGCAGTGAAGACCTGGGGACACAAGAGACCCAGTACTTC.

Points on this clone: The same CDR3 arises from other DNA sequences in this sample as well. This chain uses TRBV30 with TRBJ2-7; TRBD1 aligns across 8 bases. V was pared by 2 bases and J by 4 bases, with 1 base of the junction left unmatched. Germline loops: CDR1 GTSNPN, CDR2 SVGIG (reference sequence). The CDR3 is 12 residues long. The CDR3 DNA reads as TGTGCCTGGAGTAGACAGGGGTACGAGCAGTACTTC. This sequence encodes CAWSRQGYEQYF.

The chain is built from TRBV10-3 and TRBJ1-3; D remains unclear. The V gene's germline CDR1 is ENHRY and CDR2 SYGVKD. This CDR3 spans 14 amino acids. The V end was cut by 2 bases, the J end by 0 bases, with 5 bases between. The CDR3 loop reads CAISEEISGNTIYF. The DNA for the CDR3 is TGTGCCATCAGTGAGGAGATCTCTGGAAACACCATATATTTT.

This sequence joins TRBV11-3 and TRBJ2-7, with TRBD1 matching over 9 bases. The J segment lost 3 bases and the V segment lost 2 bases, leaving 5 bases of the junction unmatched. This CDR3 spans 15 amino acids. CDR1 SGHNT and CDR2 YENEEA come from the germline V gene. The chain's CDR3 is CASSLKGTGSYEQYF. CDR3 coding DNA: TGTGCCAGCAGCTTAAAAGGGACAGGGAGCTACGAGCAGTACTTC.

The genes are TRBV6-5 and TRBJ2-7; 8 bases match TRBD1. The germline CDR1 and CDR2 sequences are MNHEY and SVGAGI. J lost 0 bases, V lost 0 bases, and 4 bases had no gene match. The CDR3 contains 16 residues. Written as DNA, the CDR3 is TGTGCCAGCAGTTACTCGAAGGGACAGGTCTCCTACGAGCAGTACTTC. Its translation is CASSYSKGQVSYEQYF.

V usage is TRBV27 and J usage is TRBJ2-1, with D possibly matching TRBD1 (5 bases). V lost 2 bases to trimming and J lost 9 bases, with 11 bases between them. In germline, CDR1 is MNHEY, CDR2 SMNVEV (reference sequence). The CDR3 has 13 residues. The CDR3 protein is CASSLARDGEQFF. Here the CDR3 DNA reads TGTGCCAGCAGTTTAGCCAGGGATGGTGAGCAGTTCTTC.

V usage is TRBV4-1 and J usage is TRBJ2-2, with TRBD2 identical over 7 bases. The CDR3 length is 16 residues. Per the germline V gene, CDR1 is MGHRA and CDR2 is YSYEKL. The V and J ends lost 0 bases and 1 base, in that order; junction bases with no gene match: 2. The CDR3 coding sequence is TGCGCCAGCAGCCAAGACGCTAGCGGGAACACCGGGGAGCTGTTTTTT. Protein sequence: CASSQDASGNTGELFF.

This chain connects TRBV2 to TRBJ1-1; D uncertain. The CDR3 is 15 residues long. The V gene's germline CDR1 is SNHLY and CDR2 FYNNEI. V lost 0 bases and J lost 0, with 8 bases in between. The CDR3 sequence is CASSEASVLNTEAFF. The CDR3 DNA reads TGTGCCAGCAGTGAAGCGTCCGTCTTGAACACTGAAGCTTTCTTT.

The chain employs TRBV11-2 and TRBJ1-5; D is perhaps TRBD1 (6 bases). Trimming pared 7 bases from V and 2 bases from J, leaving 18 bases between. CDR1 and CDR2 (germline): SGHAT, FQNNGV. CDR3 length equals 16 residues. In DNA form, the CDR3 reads TGTGCCAGCATTCACGGGGGCGCGGATGGCAATCAGCCCCAGCATTTT. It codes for CASIHGGADGNQPQHF.

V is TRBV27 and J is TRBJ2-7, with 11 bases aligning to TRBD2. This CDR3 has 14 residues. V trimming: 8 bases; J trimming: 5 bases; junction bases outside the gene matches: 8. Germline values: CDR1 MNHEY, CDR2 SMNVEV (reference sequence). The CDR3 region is CASGLAGGLDEQYF. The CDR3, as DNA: TGTGCCAGCGGGTTAGCGGGAGGGCTAGACGAGCAGTACTTC.

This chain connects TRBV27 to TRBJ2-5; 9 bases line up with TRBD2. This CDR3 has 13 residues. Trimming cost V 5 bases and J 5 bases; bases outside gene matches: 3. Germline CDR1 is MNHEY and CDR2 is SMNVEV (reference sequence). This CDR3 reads CASSPGLAETQYF. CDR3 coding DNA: TGTGCCAGCAGTCCCGGACTAGCGGAGACCCAGTACTTC.

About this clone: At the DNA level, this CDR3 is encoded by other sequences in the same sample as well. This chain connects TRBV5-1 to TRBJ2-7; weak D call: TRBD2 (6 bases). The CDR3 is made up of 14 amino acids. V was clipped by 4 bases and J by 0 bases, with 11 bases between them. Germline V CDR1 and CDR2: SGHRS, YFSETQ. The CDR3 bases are TGCGCCAGCAGCCTGTTGGGGGGCTCCTACGAGCAGTACTTC. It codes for CASSLLGGSYEQYF.

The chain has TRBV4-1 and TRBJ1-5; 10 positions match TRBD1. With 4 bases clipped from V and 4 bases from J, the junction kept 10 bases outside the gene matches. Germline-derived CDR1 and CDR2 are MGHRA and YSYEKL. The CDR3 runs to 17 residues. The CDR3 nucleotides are TGCGCCAGCAGCCCAGCCGAGACAGGGGGCTCTAATCAGCCCCAGCATTTT. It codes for CASSPAETGGSNQPQHF.

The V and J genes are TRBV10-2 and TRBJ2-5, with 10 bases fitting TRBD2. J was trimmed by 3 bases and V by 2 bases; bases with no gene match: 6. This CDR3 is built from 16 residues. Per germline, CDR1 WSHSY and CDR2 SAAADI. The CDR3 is CASSERLAGAEETQYF. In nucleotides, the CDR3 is TGCGCCAGCAGTGAGAGGCTAGCGGGGGCCGAAGAGACCCAGTACTTC.